This paragraph reports one T cell receptor (beta chain). Its antigen is not identified. Profiling relied on immunoSEQ multiplex PCR, and the TCRdb table lists in-frame clones only, not all of them. This table has under 550,000 clones, around nine tenths appearing once. Germline-derived CDR1 and CDR2 are SGHRS and YFSETQ. There are 13 residues in the CDR3. Trimming at V came to 5 bases and at J to 4 bases, leaving 5 bases not matched to a gene. This entry belongs to a study of Ad26.COV2.S vaccination and SARS-CoV-2 variants. About the research overall: Donor was in the COV1001 Ad26.COV2.S trial arm. Overall study results and limits: In TCR breadth and depth analyses, total T cell responses may have been underestimated. Breadth of non-spike TCRs did not differ between vaccinees and placebo recipients.

Treatment given: around 19 received Ad26.COV2.S at low or high dose, single or two shots; several received placebo; per-sample allocation not given. All samples were drawn on day 63, counting from the first vaccine or placebo injection. Cohort 1b enrolled adults aged 18-55 years in Boston. This TCR derives from a person aged 18-60 years who received the Ad26.COV2.S COVID-19 vaccine or a placebo. This specimen was peripheral blood, taken in a trial of Ad26.COV2.S vaccine versus placebo. The chain has TRBV5-1 and TRBJ2-7, with 8 bases lining up with TRBD2. CDR3 sequence (DNA): TGCGCCAGCAGGCGGGAGGATTGGTACGAGCAGTACTTC. This encodes CASRREDWYEQYF.